Below are 19 T cell receptor beta chains sequenced from a single sample in a study of OX40 agonist ivuxolimab in advanced cancers. Clones were sequenced by immunoSEQ multiplex PCR, and TCRdb holds only the in-frame ones, with some missing. The profile shows about 82,000 clones, 88% of them singletons. The source material was CD4+ or CD8+ T cells sorted from blood, sampled in a trial of the OX40 agonist ivuxolimab. The origin of the receptors is an adult with an advanced solid tumor such as melanoma, head and neck, liver or kidney cancer.

The chain has TRBV29-1 and TRBJ2-5; D unresolved. Germline CDR1 is SQVTM and CDR2 is ANQGSEA. V gave up 0 bases and J gave up 2 bases, with 13 bases separating them. The CDR3 has 15 residues. CDR3 in amino acids: CSVEDTVFSQETQYF. The DNA of the CDR3 is TGCAGCGTTGAAGACACAGTGTTCAGTCAAGAGACCCAGTACTTC. The whole variable domain, remainder taken from reference TRBV29-1 and TRBJ2-5, is SAVISQKPSRDICQRGTSLTIQCQVDSQVTMMFWYRQQPGQSLTLIATANQGSEATYESGFVIDKFPISRPNLTFSTLTVSNMSPEDSSIYLCSVEDTVFSQETQYFGPGTRLLVL.

This clone was seen only a few times. The rearrangement uses TRBV27 and TRBJ2-1; 10 bases match TRBD2. CDR3 length equals 15 residues. Per germline, CDR1 MNHEY and CDR2 SMNVEV (reference sequence). V shed 7 bases and J 6 bases; nucleotides not matched to a gene: 9. In DNA form, the CDR3 reads TGTGCCAGCACTGTTGTAGCGGGAGGCTTCAATGAGCAGTTCTTC. Amino acid sequence: CASTVVAGGFNEQFF.

The CDR3 nucleotides are TGTGCCATCAGGGGAGGGGTTAATGAAAAACTGTTTTTT. Encoded protein: CAIRGGVNEKLFF. The rearrangement links TRBV10-3 to TRBJ1-4; D might be TRBD1 (5 bases). The germline V and J ends were trimmed by 6 bases and 4 bases, with 9 bases remaining between them. This CDR3 region has 13 residues. Germline V gene lookup returns CDR1 ENHRY and CDR2 SYGVKD.

V is TRBV6-6 and J is TRBJ2-7, with TRBD1 matching 9 bases. In germline, CDR1 is MNHNY, CDR2 SVGAGI (reference sequence). This CDR3 is 13 amino acids long. Trimming took 6 bases from V and 4 from J; bases not matched to a gene: 4. The CDR3 nucleotides are TGTGCCAGCAGCCAGACAGGGGGATACGAGCAGTACTTC. It yields the protein CASSQTGGYEQYF.

The chain recombines TRBV7-3 with TRBJ2-7, with 8 bases matching TRBD1. Germline V lookup: CDR1 SGHTA, CDR2 FQGTGA. V shed 5 bases, J shed 5 bases, and the junction held 5 bases outside the gene matches. The CDR3 is 13 residues long. The CDR3 sequence is CASSLRTGNEQYF. Here the CDR3 DNA reads TGTGCCAGCAGCCTTCGGACAGGGAACGAGCAGTACTTC.

The CDR3 nucleotides read TGTGCCAGCAGCTTAGAAAGGGTTTTAGCGGGAGAGACCCAGTACTTC. It yields the protein CASSLERVLAGETQYF. This rearrangement joins TRBV7-9 to TRBJ2-5; TRBD2 agrees at 7 bases. The CDR3 is 16 amino acids. CDR1 and CDR2 (germline): SEHNR, FQNEAQ (reference sequence). The J segment lost 4 bases and the V segment lost 1 base, leaving 9 bases of the junction unmatched.

This clone was seen only once. This chain uses TRBV28 with TRBJ2-7; a weak D match, TRBD1 (5 bases). The length of the CDR3 is 15 residues. Germline CDR1 and CDR2: MDHEN and SYDVKM. Trimming left V 1 base short and J 7 bases short, with 17 bases between. For the CDR3, the DNA is TGTGCCAGCAGTTTATCGGCCAGGGCGGTTGGTGAGCAGTACTTC. It specifies CASSLSARAVGEQYF.

A single count supports this clone. This CDR3 reads CASSLGEPQETQYF. In nucleotides, the CDR3 is TGTGCCAGCAGTTTGGGCGAGCCTCAAGAGACCCAGTACTTC. The rearrangement joins TRBV28 to TRBJ2-5; D gene unclear. Trimming took 3 bases from V and 2 from J, leaving 10 bases between them. The CDR3 spans 14 residues. CDR1 and CDR2 from the germline V gene are MDHEN and SYDVKM.

This clone was seen a single time. V gene TRBV5-1 combines with J gene TRBJ2-7; tentatively, D is TRBD2 (5 bases). Germline-derived CDR1 and CDR2 are SGHRS and YFSETQ. This CDR3 is 12 amino acids long. V was shortened by 6 bases and J by 3 bases, with 10 bases between the two germline ends. This chain's CDR3 is CASNGRDYEQYF. CDR3 nucleotide sequence: TGCGCCAGCAACGGCCGGGACTACGAGCAGTACTTC.

J is TRBJ2-5 and V is TRBV5-5; D tentatively reads TRBD1 or TRBD2 (5 bases each). The germline CDR1 and CDR2 sequences are SGHKS and YYEKEE (reference sequence). This CDR3 has 16 amino acids. Trimming took 1 base from V and 1 from J, leaving 14 bases between them. The CDR3 protein is CASSLFQGGGQETQYF. The CDR3 region has the DNA TGTGCCAGCAGCTTGTTTCAGGGTGGAGGCCAAGAGACCCAGTACTTC.

The genes are TRBV7-2 and TRBJ2-7, with 7 nucleotides matching TRBD2. Losses at the gene ends were 4 bases for V and 2 bases for J; bases not matched to a gene: 8. The CDR3 length is 15 residues. CDR1 is SGHTA and CDR2 is FQGNSA in the germline V gene. The CDR3 sequence is CASSSSGMQPYEQYF. CDR3 in DNA: TGTGCCAGCAGCTCTAGCGGCATGCAGCCCTACGAGCAGTACTTC.

The chain links TRBV15 to TRBJ2-5; D not certain. The end of the DNA fits TRBJ2-7 better, so the J call may be wrong. The CDR3 contains 13 residues. Germline CDR1 reads LNHNV; CDR2 reads YYDKDF (reference sequence). Here the CDR3 DNA reads TGTGCCACCAGCAGAGATCCCCGCGACGAGCAGTACTTC. This translates into CATSRDPRDEQYF.

This chain uses TRBV15 with TRBJ2-1; D not certain. Germline values: CDR1 LNHNV, CDR2 YYDKDF (reference sequence). The CDR3 is made up of 14 amino acids. Trimming removed 6 bases from V and 0 bases from J, with 9 bases in between. CDR3 residues: CATRVQSSYNEQFF. As DNA, the CDR3 is TGTGCCACCAGGGTTCAGAGCTCCTACAATGAGCAGTTCTTC.

The chain carries TRBV6-5 and TRBJ2-3, with 11 bases that match TRBD2. With 6 bases clipped from V and 7 bases from J, the junction kept 3 bases outside the gene matches. Germline CDR1 is MNHEY and CDR2 is SVGAGI. This CDR3 contains 13 residues. The CDR3 region has the DNA TGTGCCAGCAGGGGACTAGCGGCCTATACGCAGTATTTT. This codes for CASRGLAAYTQYF.

The rearrangement uses TRBV4-3 and TRBJ2-2; D may correspond to TRBD1 or TRBD2 (6 bases each). Germline CDR1 is LGHNA and CDR2 is YSLEER. V was cut by 0 bases and J by 1 base, with 21 bases left in between. CDR3 length: 20 residues. CDR3 amino acids: CASSQDLQPPGGLNTGELFF. DNA of the CDR3: TGCGCCAGCAGCCAAGATCTGCAGCCCCCCGGGGGCCTGAACACCGGGGAGCTGTTTTTT.

The CDR3 bases are TGCAGCGTTATGGACAGGGGAGTCGGGGAGACCCAGTACTTC. Translating gives CSVMDRGVGETQYF. The V gene is TRBV29-1, the J gene TRBJ2-5; 9 nucleotides line up with TRBD1. This CDR3 contains 14 residues. The junction had 9 bases not matched to a gene; V was cut back by 5 bases and J by 5 bases. CDR1 and CDR2 from the germline V gene are SQVTM and ANQGSEA.

The chain recombines TRBV7-2 with TRBJ2-7, with 7 bases fitting TRBD2. The V gene's germline CDR1 is SGHTA and CDR2 FQGNSA. The CDR3 runs 15 residues. V trimming: 2 bases; J trimming: 0 bases; junction bases outside the gene matches: 4. Here the CDR3 reads CASSLPGGSSYEQYF. CDR3 bases: TGTGCCAGCAGCTTACCCGGCGGGAGCTCCTACGAGCAGTACTTC.

The chain combines TRBV28 with TRBJ2-3; 14 nucleotides match TRBD2. The germline V gene encodes CDR1 MDHEN and CDR2 SYDVKM. This CDR3 contains 15 residues. With V trimmed by 7 bases and J by 4 bases, 4 bases remained unmatched. CDR3 DNA sequence: TGTGCCAGCACCTCGGGACTAGCGGGAGCAGATACGCAGTATTTT. Translation gives CASTSGLAGADTQYF.

The chain uses TRBV5-5 and TRBJ1-2, with a tentative D call TRBD1 (6 bases). Trimming shortened V by 5 bases and J by 3 bases, and 14 bases separated the two germline ends. The CDR3 consists of 14 residues. Germline V gene lookup returns CDR1 SGHKS and CDR2 YYEKEE (reference sequence). The CDR3 sequence: CASRPPQGDYGYTF. In DNA, the CDR3 is TGTGCCAGCAGACCCCCACAGGGTGACTATGGCTACACCTTC.